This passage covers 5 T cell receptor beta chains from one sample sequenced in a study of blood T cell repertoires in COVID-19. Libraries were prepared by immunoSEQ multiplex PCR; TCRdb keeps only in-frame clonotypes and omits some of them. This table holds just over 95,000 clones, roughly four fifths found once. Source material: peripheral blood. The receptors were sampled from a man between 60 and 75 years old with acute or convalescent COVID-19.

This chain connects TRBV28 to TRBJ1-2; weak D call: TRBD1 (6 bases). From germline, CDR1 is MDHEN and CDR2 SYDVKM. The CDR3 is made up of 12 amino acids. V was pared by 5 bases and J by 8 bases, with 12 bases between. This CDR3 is CASSNRVQGYTF. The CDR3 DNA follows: TGTGCCAGCAGTAACAGGGTACAGGGCTACACCTTC.

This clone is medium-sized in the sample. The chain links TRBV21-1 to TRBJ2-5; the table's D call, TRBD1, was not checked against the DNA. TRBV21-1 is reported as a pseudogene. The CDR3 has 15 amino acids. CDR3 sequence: CASSKIQGAGETQYF. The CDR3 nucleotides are TGTGCCAGCAGCAAAATTCAGGGGGCGGGAGAGACCCAGTACTTC.

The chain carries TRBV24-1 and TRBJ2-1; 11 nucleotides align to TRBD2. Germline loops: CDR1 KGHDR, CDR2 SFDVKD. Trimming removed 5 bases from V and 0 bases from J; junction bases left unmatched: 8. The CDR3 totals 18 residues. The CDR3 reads CATSGVFGTSGSYNEQFF. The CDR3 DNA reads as TGTGCCACCAGTGGCGTCTTTGGGACTAGCGGCTCCTACAATGAGCAGTTCTTC.

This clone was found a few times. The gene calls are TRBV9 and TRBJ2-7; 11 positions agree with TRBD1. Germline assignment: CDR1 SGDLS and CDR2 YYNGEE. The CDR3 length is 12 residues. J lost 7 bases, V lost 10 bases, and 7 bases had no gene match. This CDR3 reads CAAGQGVGEQYV. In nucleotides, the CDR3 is TGTGCCGCGGGACAGGGGGTGGGTGAGCAGTACGTC.

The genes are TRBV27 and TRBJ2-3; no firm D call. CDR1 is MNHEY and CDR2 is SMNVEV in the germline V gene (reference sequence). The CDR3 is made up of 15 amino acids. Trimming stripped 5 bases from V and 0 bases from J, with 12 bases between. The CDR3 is CASSDPGTSTDTQYF. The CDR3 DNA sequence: TGTGCCAGCAGTGATCCAGGCACTAGCACAGATACGCAGTATTTT.